This TCR beta chain was sequenced for a study of T cells after yellow fever vaccination. The germline gives CDR1 MNHEY, CDR2 SMNVEV (reference sequence). With 4 bases removed from V and 5 bases from J, the gap between germline ends came to 11 bases. The CDR3 length is 13 residues. TCRdb recomputed calls from the 5' RACE reads with MiXCR, one row per CDR3 protein. Counted here are 620,000 or so distinct CDR3 sequences, about 15% occurring once; the ten biggest clones make up around a sixth. Sequencing used PBMCs, obtained around 5 days after the first yellow fever vaccination. This TCR derives from a man aged 18 to 29 who received the YFV17D yellow fever vaccine. This chain joins TRBV27 and TRBJ1-2; D uncertain. The CDR3 coding sequence is TGTGCCAGCAGTTCGGACGGAAGATATGGCTACACCTTC. This sequence encodes CASSSDGRYGYTF.